These 20 T cell receptor beta chains were all obtained from the same sample, sequenced in a study of blood T cell repertoires in COVID-19. The assay was immunoSEQ multiplex PCR, and TCRdb's table has in-frame clones only and misses some. The sample has 230,000 or so clones; about 87% are singletons. Source material: PBMCs or T cells enriched from blood (not recorded which). The receptors shown here come from a woman younger than 45 who had recovered from COVID-19.

The chain carries TRBV4-2 and TRBJ2-5, with D perhaps matching TRBD2 (5 bases). V was cut by 3 bases and J by 5 bases, with 16 bases left in between. This CDR3 comprises 15 residues. CDR1 is LGHNA, CDR2 YNFKEQ, per germline. CDR3 DNA: TGTGCCAGCAGCCAGGGAGACCGGGTCGGGGAGACCCAGTACTTC. The encoded protein is CASSQGDRVGETQYF.

This chain joins TRBV5-1 and TRBJ1-2, with 8 bases that match TRBD1. V gave up 3 bases and J gave up 3 bases; unmatched junction bases: 7. The CDR3 has 15 residues. Per germline, CDR1 SGHRS and CDR2 YFSETQ. CDR3 residues: CASSSGQGGDYGYTF. The CDR3 bases are TGCGCCAGCAGCTCAGGACAGGGAGGGGACTATGGCTACACCTTC.

The chain employs TRBV5-1 and TRBJ1-1; D possibly corresponds to TRBD1 (5 bases). CDR3 length equals 12 residues. V was cut by 5 bases and J by 2 bases, with 7 bases left in between. Germline CDR1 SGHRS, CDR2 YFSETQ. The CDR3 here is CASRDTNTEAFF. The CDR3 nucleotides read TGCGCCAGCAGGGACACCAACACTGAAGCTTTCTTT.

The rearrangement uses TRBV9 and TRBJ1-2; no definite D call. V lost 2 bases, J lost 3 bases, and 14 bases lay in between. The germline CDR1 and CDR2 sequences are SGDLS and YYNGEE. The length of the CDR3 is 15 residues. The CDR3 DNA reads TGTGCCAGCAGCGTTAGGGCGGGATCGGACTATGGCTACACCTTC. Translation: CASSVRAGSDYGYTF.

CDR3 DNA: TGTGCCAGCAGTGACAGGGATCCCTACGAGCAGTACTTC. Translated, it gives CASSDRDPYEQYF. The rearrangement joins TRBV6-1 to TRBJ2-7; a possible D gene is TRBD1 (5 bases). Germline CDR1 and CDR2: MNHNS and SASEGT. The CDR3 runs to 13 residues. V lost 3 bases and J 2 bases, leaving 8 bases between the germline ends.

V usage is TRBV18 and J usage is TRBJ2-2, with D uncertain. Germline values: CDR1 KGHSH, CDR2 LQKENI. V was clipped by 4 bases and J by 6 bases, with 24 bases between them. This CDR3 has 18 residues. CDR3 DNA: TGTGCCAGCTCACAGAGAGTTAGTCTACCGAACGATGCCGGGGAGCTGTTTTTT. Translation gives CASSQRVSLPNDAGELFF.

The chain carries TRBV28 and TRBJ2-4, with TRBD1 matching 9 bases. With V trimmed by 3 bases and J by 5 bases, 11 bases remained unmatched. Germline CDR1 MDHEN, CDR2 SYDVKM. There are 17 residues in the CDR3. CDR3 in amino acids: CASSFDIFGDRENIQYF. The CDR3 region has the DNA TGTGCCAGCAGTTTTGATATATTTGGGGACAGGGAAAACATTCAGTACTTC.

This chain connects TRBV4-3 to TRBJ1-4; 9 nucleotides match TRBD1. The V segment lost 4 bases and the J segment 4 bases; nucleotides outside the gene matches: 16. The CDR3 extends over 19 amino acids. Germline V CDR1 and CDR2: LGHNA, YSLEER. Written as DNA, the CDR3 is TGCGCCAGCAGCCTCAGCCTGACAGGGGGACCTGGCCGTAATGAAAAACTGTTTTTT. As protein: CASSLSLTGGPGRNEKLFF.

The J gene is TRBJ1-1, the V gene TRBV27; a weak D match, TRBD1 (5 bases). Trimming left V 7 bases short and J 1 base short, with 7 bases between. The length of the CDR3 is 12 residues. Germline lookup yields CDR1 MNHEY and CDR2 SMNVEV (reference sequence). CDR3 DNA sequence: TGTGCCAGCATGACAGCGAACACTGAAGCTTTCTTT. Residues: CASMTANTEAFF.

The rearrangement uses TRBV29-1 and TRBJ2-2; a weak D match, TRBD2 (6 bases). The CDR3 covers 13 residues. CDR1 and CDR2 from the germline V gene are SQVTM and ANQGSEA. The V gene lost 5 bases and the J gene lost 0 bases, with 7 bases spanning the gap. The CDR3 nucleotides read TGCAGCGTTTCGGGGGCGAACACCGGGGAGCTGTTTTTT. Encoded protein: CSVSGANTGELFF.

The chain is built from TRBV19 and TRBJ1-2, with TRBD1 matching 7 bases. Germline assignment: CDR1 LNHDA and CDR2 SQIVND (reference sequence). V dropped 3 bases and J dropped 7; count of bases not matched to a gene: 2. This CDR3 is built from 12 residues. CDR3 bases: TGTGCCAGTAGTATGAGGGGGCTTGGCTACACCTTC. Translated, it gives CASSMRGLGYTF.

The chain is built from TRBV4-1 and TRBJ2-7, with D possibly TRBD1 on 5 matching bases. In germline, CDR1 is MGHRA, CDR2 YSYEKL. Trimming took 4 bases from V and 6 from J, leaving 22 bases between them. This CDR3 has 16 residues. Here the CDR3 reads CASSRDQSETETEQYF. CDR3 bases: TGCGCCAGCAGCCGCGACCAGAGTGAGACAGAGACCGAGCAGTACTTC.

The J gene is TRBJ2-6, the V gene TRBV5-4; D call uncertain. The V end was cut by 2 bases, the J end by 3 bases, with 3 bases between. The CDR3 runs 13 residues. In germline, CDR1 is SGHNT, CDR2 YYREEE (reference sequence). CDR3 sequence (DNA): TGTGCCAGCAGCTTTCATGGGGCCAACGTCCTGACTTTC. Its protein is CASSFHGANVLTF.

In this sample, this clone turned up once. The rearrangement links TRBV7-9 to TRBJ1-2; 7 bases line up with TRBD1. The CDR3 covers 14 residues. Germline V CDR1 and CDR2: SEHNR, FQNEAQ (reference sequence). J gave up 8 bases and V 2 bases, and 8 bases lay outside the gene matches. CDR3 in DNA: TGTGCCAGCAGCTTAAGTACAGGGGTAAGAGGCTACACCTTC. Amino acid sequence: CASSLSTGVRGYTF.

This clone came up once. This chain links TRBV18 with TRBJ2-3, with 7 bases that match TRBD1. This CDR3 spans 15 amino acids. J was trimmed by 4 bases and V by 1 base; bases with no gene match: 5. The germline V gene has CDR1 KGHSH and CDR2 LQKENI. This CDR3 reads CASSPQGARADTQYF. Here the CDR3 DNA reads TGTGCCAGCTCACCACAGGGGGCGAGAGCAGATACGCAGTATTTT.

The chain carries TRBV4-2 and TRBJ1-3, with 8 nucleotides matching TRBD1. The junction had 6 bases not matched to a gene; V was cut back by 3 bases and J by 8 bases. Germline CDR1 LGHNA, CDR2 YNFKEQ. CDR3 size: 14 residues. Written as DNA, the CDR3 is TGTGCCAGCAGCCAGACTATCAGGGGGCACACCATATATTTT. Translation gives CASSQTIRGHTIYF.

The rearrangement joins TRBV18 to TRBJ1-1; weak D call: TRBD1 (6 bases). V lost 6 bases to trimming and J lost 5 bases, with 16 bases between them. Germline CDR1 is KGHSH and CDR2 is LQKENI. The length of the CDR3 is 14 residues. This CDR3 is CASSSLGAETEAFF. DNA for the CDR3: TGTGCCAGCTCCTCGCTGGGGGCCGAGACTGAAGCTTTCTTT.

The J gene is TRBJ2-7, the V gene TRBV4-3, with 10 bases matching TRBD2. Germline-derived CDR1 and CDR2 are LGHNA and YSLEER. J lost 2 bases, V lost 0 bases, and 1 base had no gene match. The CDR3 has 15 amino acids. The CDR3 DNA is TGCGCCAGCAGCCAAGATCTAGCGGGGGCCTACGAGCAGTACTTC. Its protein product is CASSQDLAGAYEQYF.

V is TRBV2 and J is TRBJ2-1; D is unclear. The CDR3 spans 13 residues. V lost 4 bases and J 2 bases, leaving 6 bases between the germline ends. CDR1 and CDR2 (germline): SNHLY, FYNNEI. The CDR3, as DNA: TGTGCCAGCAGTGTAACAGCCTACAATGAGCAGTTCTTC. This sequence encodes CASSVTAYNEQFF. The full variable domain, rest sourced from reference TRBV2 and TRBJ2-1, is EPEVTQTPSHQVTQMGQEVILRCVPISNHLYFYWYRQILGQKVEFLVSFYNNEISEKSEIFDDQFSVERPDGSNFTLKIRSTKLEDSAMYFCASSVTAYNEQFFGPGTRLTVL.

The chain links TRBV9 to TRBJ1-1, with D perhaps matching TRBD1 (6 bases). The CDR3 loop spans 14 amino acids. Looked up from germline, CDR1 is SGDLS and CDR2 is YYNGEE. Trimming shortened V by 3 bases and J by 1 base, and 10 bases separated the two germline ends. CDR3: CASSAGHPNTEAFF. Written as DNA, the CDR3 is TGTGCCAGCAGCGCGGGACACCCGAACACTGAAGCTTTCTTT.